Sequencing of this T cell receptor (beta chain) was carried out in a study of blood T cell repertoires in COVID-19. Study details: Sites across the United States, Italy and Spain contributed samples from acute and convalescent COVID-19. PBMCs, B-cell-depleted T cells, or T cells provided the cDNA or gDNA that made up the material.

Germline V gene lookup returns CDR1 SGHVS and CDR2 FNYEAQ. This CDR3 is 14 amino acids long. A word on this clone: One end of the junction does not line up with germline, which may come from a read error.

Measured with immunoSEQ multiplex PCR; TCRdb has only the in-frame clones, and not every one. The data hold around 320,000 clones, with approximately 90% observed a single time. This chain connects TRBV7-6 to TRBJ1-2; D gene ambiguous. Material for sequencing was peripheral blood. The clonotype was recovered from a woman in her twenties or thirties who had recovered from COVID-19. CDR3 coding DNA: TGTGCCAGCAGCCCTTTGGGAGGGTCCTATGACTACACCTTC. This gives the protein CASSPLGGSYDYTF.